This T cell receptor beta chain appears in the sequencing data of a study of blood T cell repertoires in COVID-19. Study-wide background: Sites in the United States, Italy and Spain provided acute and convalescent COVID-19 samples. T cells, B-cell-depleted T cells, or PBMCs provided the cDNA or gDNA that served as material.

Authors' processing steps: Researchers report that nucleated cell counts were estimated from reference gene primer amplification. The method was immunoSEQ multiplex PCR; TCRdb's version includes in-frame clones alone and lacks a portion of them. V and J calls and clone size are those listed in that table; D and trimming were worked out from the DNA. The table includes tens of thousands of clones, just under 85% detected once. After removal of 5 bases from V and 6 bases from J, the junction contained 12 bases not matched to a gene. Germline lookup yields CDR1 SGHVS and CDR2 FNYEAQ. CDR3 length: 15 residues.

V is TRBV7-6 and J is TRBJ2-7; 8 bases fit TRBD1. The origin of this receptor is a human donor with acute or convalescent COVID-19. The donor label of this sample is uncertain. The specimen sequenced was peripheral blood. The CDR3 spells CASSPPRTGSGEQYF. CDR3 in DNA: TGTGCCAGCAGCCCACCCCGGACAGGGTCTGGCGAGCAGTACTTC.